This passage covers 21 T cell receptor beta chains from one sample sequenced in a study of cytomegalovirus exposure and HLA in healthy donors. Assay: immunoSEQ multiplex PCR; the TCRdb copy retains only in-frame clones and omits some. The table lists 150,000 to 200,000 clones, 85% of them singletons. The sample was PBMCs. The receptors stem from a man younger than 35 in good health and CMV-seropositive.

The chain has TRBV5-1 and TRBJ1-2; 8 nucleotides agree with TRBD1. Germline CDR1 SGHRS, CDR2 YFSETQ. J gave up 5 bases and V 4 bases, and 7 bases lay outside the gene matches. This CDR3 comprises 14 residues. This CDR3 is CASSPRQGTYGYTF. The DNA for the CDR3 is TGCGCCAGCAGCCCCCGACAGGGGACGTATGGCTACACCTTC.

The gene calls are TRBV27 and TRBJ1-4; D call uncertain. V was shortened by 2 bases and J by 3 bases, with 10 bases between the two germline ends. Germline V gene data show CDR1 as MNHEY and CDR2 as SMNVEV (reference sequence). The CDR3 covers 15 residues. The CDR3 bases are TGTGCCAGCAGTTTAGCATGGACTGCTAATGAAAAACTGTTTTTT. Its translation: CASSLAWTANEKLFF.

V gene TRBV6-1 combines with J gene TRBJ2-3; 11 nucleotides agree with TRBD2. From germline, CDR1 is MNHNS and CDR2 SASEGT. The CDR3 is made up of 14 amino acids. The V segment lost 10 bases and the J segment 3 bases; nucleotides outside the gene matches: 6. CDR3 bases: TGTGCCACCCTAGCGGGAGGTGAGACAGATACGCAGTATTTT. Encoded protein: CATLAGGETDTQYF.

In its sample, this clone was seen a few times. The chain uses TRBV6-5 and TRBJ1-3; the D gene is possibly TRBD1 (6 bases). Trimming shortened V by 7 bases and J by 4 bases, and 11 bases separated the two germline ends. The CDR3 totals 13 residues. From germline, CDR1 is MNHEY and CDR2 SVGAGI. The CDR3: CASTDRVGNTIYF. CDR3 DNA: TGTGCCAGCACGGACAGAGTGGGAAACACCATATATTTT.

V is TRBV30 and J is TRBJ2-7, with unresolved D. V was trimmed by 2 bases and J by 4 bases, leaving 15 bases between them. The CDR3 length is 14 residues. CDR1 is GTSNPN, CDR2 SVGIG, per germline (reference sequence). In DNA, the CDR3 is TGTGCCTGGAGTTCGGCTGGCGGCGGATACGAGCAGTACTTC. Protein: CAWSSAGGGYEQYF. Together with reference TRBV30 and TRBJ2-7, the CDR3 gives the full variable domain: SQTIHQWPATLVQPVGSPLSLECTVEGTSNPNLYWYRQAAGRGLQLLFYSVGIGQISSEVPQNLSASRPQDRQFILSSKKLLLSDSGFYLCAWSSAGGGYEQYFGPGTRLTVT.

The CDR3 spells CSVEGQKYGYTF. The CDR3 nucleotides are TGCAGCGTTGAGGGACAGAAGTATGGCTACACCTTC. The genes are TRBV29-1 and TRBJ1-2, with 7 positions matching TRBD1. CDR3 length equals 12 residues. V was pared by 3 bases and J by 5 bases, with 3 bases of the junction left unmatched. CDR1 is SQVTM, CDR2 ANQGSEA, per germline.

The J gene is TRBJ2-2, the V gene TRBV6-1; no firm D call. The length of the CDR3 is 11 residues. Germline CDR1 and CDR2: MNHNS and SASEGT. V lost 7 bases and J lost 6, with 6 bases in between. As DNA, the CDR3 is TGTGCCAGCATAGAGGCCGGGGAGCTGTTTTTT. This codes for CASIEAGELFF.

The rearrangement joins TRBV28 to TRBJ2-2; D not certain. The CDR3 has 12 amino acids. V shed 9 bases and J shed 7 bases, with 12 bases lying between them. Germline V gene lookup returns CDR1 MDHEN and CDR2 SYDVKM. The CDR3 nucleotides read TGTGCCAGTACCTCAGTAAACGGGGAGCTGTTTTTT. It yields the protein CASTSVNGELFF. Variable domain in full (rest from reference TRBV28 and TRBJ2-2): DVKVTQSSRYLVKRTGEKVFLECVQDMDHENMFWYRQDPGLGLRLIYFSYDVKMKEKGDIPEGYSVSREKKERFSLILESASTNQTSMYLCASTSVNGELFFGEGSRLTVL.

CDR3 DNA: TGCGCCAGCAGCTTATCGTCCTCTGGAAACACCATATATTTT. Translation: CASSLSSSGNTIYF. The chain carries TRBV5-1 and TRBJ1-3; D not resolved. V was pared by 2 bases and J by 0 bases, with 6 bases between. CDR1 is SGHRS and CDR2 is YFSETQ in the germline V gene. There are 14 residues in the CDR3.

This clone appeared a few times. The rearrangement joins TRBV11-1 to TRBJ2-7; D perhaps matches TRBD2 (6 bases). Per germline, CDR1 SGHAT and CDR2 FQDESV (reference sequence). This CDR3 is built from 14 residues. V gave up 1 base and J gave up 5 bases, with 12 bases separating them. In DNA form, the CDR3 reads TGTGCCAGCAGCTTAGACGCGGGGAGAAACGAGCAGTACTTC. Its translation is CASSLDAGRNEQYF.

The J gene is TRBJ2-7, the V gene TRBV4-1, with 13 bases identical to TRBD2. Unmatched junction bases numbered 2, after V lost 4 bases and J lost 2 bases. CDR3 size: 15 residues. Germline V gene data show CDR1 as MGHRA and CDR2 as YSYEKL. The CDR3 region is CASSLTSGRAYEQYF. CDR3 bases: TGCGCCAGCAGCCTTACTAGCGGGAGGGCCTACGAGCAGTACTTC.

This chain connects TRBV9 to TRBJ2-1, with 10 bases matching TRBD2. V gave up 3 bases and J gave up 7 bases; unmatched junction bases: 7. The CDR3 covers 15 residues. CDR1 and CDR2 from the germline V gene are SGDLS and YYNGEE. DNA for the CDR3: TGTGCCAGCAGCGGGGAGCGGGGGGGCTCAAATGAGCAGTTCTTC. Protein sequence: CASSGERGGSNEQFF.

This clone was seen a handful of times. The rearrangement links TRBV28 to TRBJ2-5; 7 bases fit TRBD1. Trimming removed 6 bases from V and 3 bases from J; junction bases left unmatched: 10. The CDR3 totals 15 residues. Germline V CDR1 and CDR2: MDHEN, SYDVKM. The CDR3 DNA follows: TGTGCCAGCAGACTGGGACAGAACCCCGAAGAGACCCAGTACTTC. It yields the protein CASRLGQNPEETQYF.

This clone came up a few times. The chain combines TRBV6-6 with TRBJ2-7; 7 nucleotides line up with TRBD1. V dropped 6 bases and J dropped 5; count of bases not matched to a gene: 4. This CDR3 has 12 amino acids. Per the germline V gene, CDR1 is MNHNY and CDR2 is SVGAGI (reference sequence). The CDR3 coding sequence is TGTGCCAGCAGCAGACAGGGAGACGAGCAGTACTTC. This encodes CASSRQGDEQYF.

This chain links TRBV11-2 with TRBJ1-5, with a tentative D call TRBD1 (5 bases). The CDR3 length is 16 residues. Germline V lookup: CDR1 SGHAT, CDR2 FQNNGV. Trimming stripped 2 bases from V and 0 bases from J, with 11 bases between. This chain's CDR3 is CASSLRVGVSNQPQHF. The CDR3 DNA sequence: TGTGCCAGCAGCTTACGGGTAGGGGTTAGCAATCAGCCCCAGCATTTT.

The chain links TRBV11-2 to TRBJ2-1; 12 nucleotides align to TRBD2. The CDR3 has 19 residues. The J segment lost 2 bases and the V segment lost 5 bases, leaving 13 bases of the junction unmatched. The germline gives CDR1 SGHAT, CDR2 FQNNGV. The CDR3 is CASSLRGLAGTNTYNEQFF. CDR3 nucleotide sequence: TGTGCCAGCAGCCTTAGAGGACTAGCGGGAACTAATACCTACAATGAGCAGTTCTTC. The variable domain in full, with the rest retrieved from reference TRBV11-2 and TRBJ2-1, is EAGVAQSPRYKIIEKRQSVAFWCNPISGHATLYWYQQILGQGPKLLIQFQNNGVVDDSQLPKDRFSAERLKGVDSTLKIQPAKLEDSAVYLCASSLRGLAGTNTYNEQFFGPGTRLTVL.

This clone was seen just once. This sequence joins TRBV21-1 and TRBJ1-6. TRBV21-1 is a documented pseudogene. This CDR3 spans 17 amino acids. For the CDR3, the DNA is TGTGCCAGCAGCGCCGCTGTCCGGAGCTCCTATAATTCACCCCTCCACTTT. Translating it yields CASSAAVRSSYNSPLHF.

The gene calls are TRBV5-1 and TRBJ1-1, with a possible D match to TRBD1 (5 bases). V gave up 0 bases and J gave up 0 bases, with 12 bases separating them. The CDR3 is 16 amino acids. Germline V gene lookup returns CDR1 SGHRS and CDR2 YFSETQ. CDR3 DNA sequence: TGCGCCAGCAGCTTGGGTCCTCGGGGGGTGAACACTGAAGCTTTCTTT. Its translation: CASSLGPRGVNTEAFF.

The chain combines TRBV30 with TRBJ1-1; D may be TRBD1 (6 bases). Germline V gives CDR1 GTSNPN, CDR2 SVGIG (reference sequence). The CDR3 consists of 15 residues. V was shortened by 5 bases and J by 4 bases, with 20 bases between the two germline ends. The CDR3 nucleotides read TGTGCCTGGGTTTCCCCAAGGGGAGGGGGCACTGAAGCTTTCTTT. Amino acids: CAWVSPRGGGTEAFF.

The chain employs TRBV7-2 and TRBJ1-5; D is possibly TRBD1 (6 bases). Trimming stripped 3 bases from V and 4 bases from J, with 10 bases between. CDR1 is SGHTA and CDR2 is FQGNSA in the germline V gene. This CDR3 has 14 amino acids. The CDR3 nucleotides read TGTGCCAGCAGCTTCGGACAGCCAAATCAGCCCCAGCATTTT. Translating gives CASSFGQPNQPQHF.

The J gene is TRBJ1-1, the V gene TRBV2; 7 bases fit TRBD1. Germline assignment: CDR1 SNHLY and CDR2 FYNNEI. The ends lost 6 bases at V and 1 base at J; junction bases unmatched: 5. The CDR3 length is 14 residues. The CDR3 here is CASRGRDRNTEAFF. The CDR3 nucleotides are TGTGCCAGCAGAGGCCGGGACAGGAACACTGAAGCTTTCTTT.